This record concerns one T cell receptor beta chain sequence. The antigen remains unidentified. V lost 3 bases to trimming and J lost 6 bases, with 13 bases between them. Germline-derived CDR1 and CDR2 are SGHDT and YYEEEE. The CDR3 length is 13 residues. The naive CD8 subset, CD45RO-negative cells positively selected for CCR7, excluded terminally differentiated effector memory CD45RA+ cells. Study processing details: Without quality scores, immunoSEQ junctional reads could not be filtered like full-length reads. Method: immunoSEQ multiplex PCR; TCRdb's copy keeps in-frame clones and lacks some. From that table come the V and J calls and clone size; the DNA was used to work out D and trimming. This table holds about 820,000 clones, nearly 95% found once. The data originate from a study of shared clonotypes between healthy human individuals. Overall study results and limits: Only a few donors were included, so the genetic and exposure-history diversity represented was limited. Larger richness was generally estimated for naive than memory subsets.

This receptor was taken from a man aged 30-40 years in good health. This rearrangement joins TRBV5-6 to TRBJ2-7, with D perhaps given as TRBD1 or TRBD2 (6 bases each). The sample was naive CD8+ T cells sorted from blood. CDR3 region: CASSWGGGGEQYF. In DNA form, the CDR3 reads TGTGCCAGCAGCTGGGGAGGAGGGGGCGAGCAGTACTTC.